A single sample gave rise to the 32 T cell receptor beta chains below, sequenced in a study of T cells in localized non-small cell lung cancer. TCRdb's copy holds only in-frame clones and misses some; the assay was immunoSEQ multiplex PCR. This table has roughly 30,000 clones, about 89% appearing once. Material: peripheral blood, obtained before any cancer treatment. Receptor source: a female donor over 55 with stage I lung adenocarcinoma.

In its sample, this clone was seen a few times. The chain couples TRBV18 to TRBJ2-5; 9 bases agree with TRBD2. J gave up 1 base and V 2 bases, and 8 bases lay outside the gene matches. The germline V gene encodes CDR1 KGHSH and CDR2 LQKENI. There are 17 residues in the CDR3. The CDR3 coding sequence is TGTGCCAGCTCACCAACCCTCCAGCGGGGGGCCCAAGAGACCCAGTACTTC. This translates into CASSPTLQRGAQETQYF.

The genes are TRBV7-2 and TRBJ2-3; TRBD2 agrees at 12 bases. There are 17 residues in the CDR3. With V trimmed by 4 bases and J by 6 bases, 11 bases remained unmatched. Germline CDR1 reads SGHTA; CDR2 reads FQGNSA. CDR3 DNA sequence: TGTGCCAGCAGCTCAAAGGCCCGACTAGCGGGAGTGGATACGCAGTATTTT. Amino acids: CASSSKARLAGVDTQYF.

The rearrangement links TRBV29-1 to TRBJ2-7; 7 nucleotides line up with TRBD1. The CDR3 sequence is 13 residues long. Unmatched junction bases numbered 5, after V lost 1 base and J lost 5 bases. CDR1 SQVTM and CDR2 ANQGSEA come from the germline V gene. The CDR3 nucleotides are TGCAGCGTTGAAGTCTCGACAGGGAACGAGCAGTACTTC. Translated: CSVEVSTGNEQYF.

The V and J genes are TRBV9 and TRBJ1-5; 8 bases line up with TRBD1. The CDR3 length is 15 residues. Germline CDR1 SGDLS, CDR2 YYNGEE. The V gene end was trimmed by 3 bases and the J gene end by 6 bases; junction bases not matched to a gene: 8. The CDR3 bases are TGTGCCAGCAGCGCCGTCGGACAGGGCCCTCAGCCCCAGCATTTT. This sequence encodes CASSAVGQGPQPQHF.

The chain joins TRBV19 to TRBJ2-2, with 7 bases lining up with TRBD2. This CDR3 spans 16 amino acids. V lost 7 bases to trimming and J lost 4 bases; unmatched junction nucleotides: 12. Germline CDR1 and CDR2: LNHDA and SQIVND (reference sequence). The CDR3 is CASKSGGSEGTGELFF. The CDR3 bases are TGTGCCAGTAAGAGCGGCGGGAGTGAGGGCACCGGGGAGCTGTTTTTT.

The V gene is TRBV19, the J gene TRBJ2-5; the D gene is possibly TRBD1 (6 bases). This CDR3 has 12 amino acids. V dropped 5 bases and J dropped 4 bases, with 8 bases sitting between them. Germline assignment: CDR1 LNHDA and CDR2 SQIVND (reference sequence). Here the CDR3 reads CASSSGAETQYF. In nucleotides, the CDR3 is TGTGCCAGTAGTTCAGGGGCAGAGACCCAGTACTTC.

V gene TRBV2 combines with J gene TRBJ1-2; D not resolved. V lost 10 bases and J 6 bases, leaving 21 bases between the germline ends. This CDR3 spans 14 amino acids. Germline V lookup: CDR1 SNHLY, CDR2 FYNNEI. CDR3 protein: CAITSRSAGNGYTF. The CDR3, as DNA: TGTGCCATCACAAGTCGATCGGCGGGCAATGGCTACACCTTC. Full variable domain (missing parts from reference TRBV2 and TRBJ1-2): EPEVTQTPSHQVTQMGQEVILRCVPISNHLYFYWYRQILGQKVEFLVSFYNNEISEKSEIFDDQFSVERPDGSNFTLKIRSTKLEDSAMYFCAITSRSAGNGYTFGSGTRLTVV.

The gene calls are TRBV9 and TRBJ2-1; TRBD1 matches 7 bases. Germline CDR1 and CDR2: SGDLS and YYNGEE. The CDR3 spans 15 residues. V shed 4 bases and J 5 bases; nucleotides not matched to a gene: 9. The CDR3 bases are TGTGCCAGCAGCACTTCCGGGACAGCCAACAATGAGCAGTTCTTC. It encodes CASSTSGTANNEQFF.

The chain employs TRBV9 and TRBJ2-1; the match to TRBD1 covers 8 bases. The CDR3 spans 14 residues. Germline trimming cut 4 bases from V and 9 bases from J; bases unmatched to any gene: 9. In germline, CDR1 is SGDLS, CDR2 YYNGEE. The CDR3: CASSLRTGIAEQFF. The CDR3 DNA reads TGTGCCAGCAGCCTGAGGACAGGGATAGCTGAGCAGTTCTTC.

This clone has a single count. As DNA, the CDR3 is TGTGCCAGCAAGAGGGTCGCCTCCTACAATGAGCAGTTCTTC. Translated: CASKRVASYNEQFF. The J gene is TRBJ2-1, the V gene TRBV2; D is possibly TRBD2 (5 bases). V shed 7 bases and J shed 0 bases, with 10 bases lying between them. Germline CDR1 is SNHLY and CDR2 is FYNNEI. The CDR3 runs to 14 residues.

The J gene is TRBJ1-2, the V gene TRBV15; D uncertain. Germline values: CDR1 LNHNV, CDR2 YYDKDF (reference sequence). The CDR3 runs 14 residues. Trimming pared 0 bases from V and 8 bases from J, leaving 13 bases between. The CDR3 is CATSRDVKGEGYTF. CDR3 nucleotide sequence: TGTGCCACCAGCAGAGATGTGAAGGGTGAAGGCTACACCTTC. The whole variable domain, remainder taken from reference TRBV15 and TRBJ1-2, is DAMVIQNPRYQVTQFGKPVTLSCSQTLNHNVMYWYQQKSSQAPKLLFHYYDKDFNNEADTPDNFQSRRPNTSFCFLDIRSPGLGDTAMYLCATSRDVKGEGYTFGSGTRLTVV.

The J gene is TRBJ1-4, the V gene TRBV18; D is undetermined. In germline, CDR1 is KGHSH, CDR2 LQKENI. V lost 2 bases and J lost 2, with 6 bases in between. This CDR3 spans 14 amino acids. The CDR3 DNA sequence: TGTGCCAGCTCACCATCACAGACTAATGAAAAACTGTTTTTT. This translates into CASSPSQTNEKLFF.

V is TRBV11-1 and J is TRBJ1-2, with 8 bases lining up with TRBD1. Germline V gene data show CDR1 as SGHAT and CDR2 as FQDESV (reference sequence). After removal of 3 bases from V and 2 bases from J, the junction contained 2 bases not matched to a gene. This CDR3 contains 14 residues. The CDR3 bases are TGTGCCAGCAGCTTTGGACAGGGAAACTATGGCTACACCTTC. This sequence encodes CASSFGQGNYGYTF.

V and J are TRBV6-5 and TRBJ1-2; D is possibly TRBD1 (5 bases). This CDR3 has 14 amino acids. CDR1 and CDR2 from the germline V gene are MNHEY and SVGAGI. V lost 7 bases to trimming and J lost 8 bases, with 20 bases between them. The CDR3 coding sequence is TGTGCCAGCAAAAATTGGGACGTCGGGGGAGGCTACACCTTC. Translated, it gives CASKNWDVGGGYTF.

The chain carries TRBV5-5 and TRBJ1-2; D remains unclear. CDR3 size: 16 residues. V lost 3 bases, J lost 4 bases, and 19 bases lay in between. CDR1 is SGHKS, CDR2 YYEKEE, per germline (reference sequence). CDR3 sequence reads: CASSYGPLKKFYGYTF. CDR3 nucleotides: TGTGCCAGCAGCTACGGACCTCTCAAAAAGTTCTATGGCTACACCTTC.

J is TRBJ1-2 and V is TRBV30; 7 bases match TRBD1. Trimming at V came to 2 bases and at J to 4 bases, leaving 1 base not matched to a gene. The CDR3 consists of 12 residues. Per germline, CDR1 GTSNPN and CDR2 SVGIG (reference sequence). CDR3 sequence: CAWSWDSYGYTF. The CDR3 coding sequence is TGTGCCTGGAGTTGGGACAGCTATGGCTACACCTTC.

The chain is built from TRBV11-3 and TRBJ1-1, with a weak D call TRBD1 (5 bases). With 5 bases removed from V and 6 bases from J, the gap between germline ends came to 10 bases. Germline CDR1 and CDR2: SGHNT and YENEEA. CDR3 length equals 12 residues. CDR3 nucleotide sequence: TGTGCCAGCAGCCAAAGGGGCGCTGAAGCTTTCTTT. It specifies CASSQRGAEAFF.

CDR3 region: CASSFSYEQFF. The CDR3 coding sequence is TGCGCCAGCAGCTTTTCTTATGAGCAGTTCTTC. The rearrangement joins TRBV5-1 to TRBJ2-1; D gene ambiguous. CDR1 is SGHRS, CDR2 YFSETQ, per germline. This CDR3 contains 11 residues. V gave up 2 bases and J gave up 8 bases, with 5 bases separating them.

The CDR3 loop reads CSADRAYEQYF. The CDR3 DNA reads as TGCAGTGCGGACAGGGCCTACGAGCAGTACTTC. V usage is TRBV20-1 and J usage is TRBJ2-7; 8 nucleotides align to TRBD1. V shed 6 bases and J 2 bases; nucleotides not matched to a gene: 0. The V gene's germline CDR1 is DFQATT and CDR2 SNEGSKA (reference sequence). The CDR3 is made up of 11 amino acids.

This clone has just a few counts. The chain recombines TRBV30 with TRBJ1-1, with TRBD1 as a possible D gene (5 bases). V gave up 0 bases and J gave up 1 base, with 9 bases separating them. From germline, CDR1 is GTSNPN and CDR2 SVGIG (reference sequence). This CDR3 region has 14 residues. The CDR3 DNA reads as TGTGCCTGGAGTGTAACCAGGGCGAACACTGAAGCTTTCTTT. Translating gives CAWSVTRANTEAFF.

This sequence joins TRBV6-1 and TRBJ2-1, with 14 bases fitting TRBD2. Germline CDR1 is MNHNS and CDR2 is SASEGT. This CDR3 spans 15 amino acids. V shed 4 bases, J shed 8 bases, and the junction held 4 bases outside the gene matches. Written as DNA, the CDR3 is TGTGCCAGCAGTGGGGGGACTAGCGGGAGCTATGAGCAGTTCTTC. Protein sequence: CASSGGTSGSYEQFF.

The chain uses TRBV7-9 and TRBJ2-5; D is ambiguous. V was trimmed by 3 bases and J by 5 bases, leaving 13 bases between them. The CDR3 loop spans 14 amino acids. The germline V gene encodes CDR1 SEHNR and CDR2 FQNEAQ (reference sequence). As DNA, the CDR3 is TGTGCCAGCAGCTTCTTCGGTGGTTGGGAGACCCAGTACTTC. Translated: CASSFFGGWETQYF.

This clone turned up a few times. The rearrangement uses TRBV19 and TRBJ2-1; D may match TRBD1 or TRBD2 (5 bases each). Trimming took 0 bases from V and 7 from J, leaving 7 bases between them. CDR3 length equals 13 residues. Germline CDR1 is LNHDA and CDR2 is SQIVND (reference sequence). The CDR3 DNA follows: TGTGCCAGTAGTATAGATTGGGGGAATGAGCAGTTCTTC. It yields the protein CASSIDWGNEQFF. Combining the CDR3 with reference TRBV19 and TRBJ2-1 gives the whole variable domain DGGITQSPKYLFRKEGQNVTLSCEQNLNHDAMYWYRQDPGQGLRLIYYSQIVNDFQKGDIAEGYSVSREKKESFPLTVTSAQKNPTAFYLCASSIDWGNEQFFGPGTRLTVL.

The genes are TRBV9 and TRBJ2-3; 7 bases align to TRBD2. Germline V CDR1 and CDR2: SGDLS, YYNGEE. CDR3 length equals 15 residues. The ends lost 0 bases at V and 6 bases at J; junction bases unmatched: 7. CDR3 coding DNA: TGTGCCAGCAGCGTAGTCGCGGGAGTCCTGGATACGCAGTATTTT. Its translation is CASSVVAGVLDTQYF.

The rearrangement joins TRBV18 to TRBJ1-1; D ambiguous. The CDR3 is 12 amino acids. Germline lookup yields CDR1 KGHSH and CDR2 LQKENI. The ends were cut back, 0 bases at V and 4 bases at J, with 3 bases in the middle. CDR3 sequence reads: CASSPPGTEAFF. In nucleotides, the CDR3 is TGTGCCAGCTCACCACCGGGCACTGAAGCTTTCTTT.

This clone was counted a few times. This chain joins TRBV10-1 and TRBJ2-3; 8 bases are a match to TRBD2. Germline assignment: CDR1 WNHNN and CDR2 SYGVQD (reference sequence). The length of the CDR3 is 13 residues. The J segment lost 5 bases and the V segment lost 4 bases, leaving 2 bases of the junction unmatched. CDR3 sequence (DNA): TGCGCCAGCAGTGGACTAGCGCTAGATACGCAGTATTTT. Its translation is CASSGLALDTQYF.

This chain uses TRBV6-6 with TRBJ2-1; D may be TRBD1 or TRBD2 (5 bases each). Trimming stripped 4 bases from V and 4 bases from J, with 17 bases between. Germline-derived CDR1 and CDR2 are MNHNY and SVGAGI (reference sequence). The CDR3 length is 16 residues. Here the CDR3 reads CASSFSTGTPYNEQFF. The CDR3 DNA reads as TGTGCCAGCAGTTTTTCGACCGGGACCCCGTACAATGAGCAGTTCTTC.

The chain is built from TRBV5-4 and TRBJ2-1; tentative D call: TRBD2 (6 bases). The CDR3 runs to 16 residues. Germline CDR1 reads SGHNT; CDR2 reads YYREEE (reference sequence). The ends were cut back, 0 bases at V and 2 bases at J, with 12 bases in the middle. This chain's CDR3 is CASSLVRESTYNEQFF. The CDR3 DNA reads as TGTGCCAGCAGCTTGGTACGGGAGAGCACCTACAATGAGCAGTTCTTC.

V gene TRBV7-9 combines with J gene TRBJ2-7, with D possibly being TRBD1 (5 bases). Germline values: CDR1 SEHNR, CDR2 FQNEAQ (reference sequence). The V end was cut by 4 bases, the J end by 3 bases, with 10 bases between. This CDR3 spans 13 amino acids. The CDR3 is CASSYGQDYEQYF. The CDR3 DNA reads as TGTGCCAGCAGCTACGGACAAGACTACGAGCAGTACTTC.

Here the CDR3 DNA reads TGCGCCAGCAGCCAACTCGCTAGCGGGAGCTCCTACAATGAGCAGTTCTTC. Residues: CASSQLASGSSYNEQFF. This chain links TRBV4-3 with TRBJ2-1; 10 nucleotides agree with TRBD2. Unmatched junction bases numbered 4, after V lost 2 bases and J lost 0 bases. Looked up from germline, CDR1 is LGHNA and CDR2 is YSLEER. The CDR3 sequence is 17 residues long.

This chain connects TRBV7-9 to TRBJ1-1, with no clear D. Trimming shortened V by 2 bases and J by 3 bases, and 7 bases separated the two germline ends. CDR1 and CDR2 from the germline V gene are SEHNR and FQNEAQ (reference sequence). CDR3 length: 13 residues. CDR3: CASSLQADTEAFF. CDR3 nucleotides: TGTGCCAGCAGCTTACAAGCGGACACTGAAGCTTTCTTT.

J is TRBJ2-3 and V is TRBV7-9, with 9 positions matching TRBD2. The germline V gene encodes CDR1 SEHNR and CDR2 FQNEAQ (reference sequence). The CDR3 spans 16 residues. V was pared by 1 base and J by 5 bases, with 7 bases of the junction left unmatched. CDR3 DNA sequence: TGTGCCAGCAGCTTAGAGGCGGGAGGGCAACAAGATACGCAGTATTTT. It encodes CASSLEAGGQQDTQYF. The whole variable domain, remainder taken from reference TRBV7-9 and TRBJ2-3, is DTGVSQNPRHKITKRGQNVTFRCDPISEHNRLYWYRQTLGQGPEFLTYFQNEAQLEKSRLLSDRFSAERPKGSFSTLEIQRTEQGDSAMYLCASSLEAGGQQDTQYFGPGTRLTVL.